This TCR beta chain is from a study of T cells after yellow fever vaccination. Study observations and caveats: Most primary-vaccination clones reappeared after the booster (around 95% CD4, about 90% CD8).

The CDR3 is 12 amino acids. V was trimmed by 3 bases and J by 4 bases, leaving 4 bases between them. CDR1 and CDR2 (germline): KGHDR, SFDVKD. TCRdb processed the 5' RACE reads anew with MiXCR; each CDR3 protein has one entry. The data contain roughly 150,000 distinct CDR3 sequences, under 7.5% of them singletons. In this sample, this clonotype turned up many times. Antigen specificity is unknown. This chain joins TRBV24-1 and TRBJ2-3; unclear D gene. The origin of this receptor is a man aged 18-30 years who received the YFV17D yellow fever vaccine. The specimen comprised CD4+ T cells sorted from PBMCs, sampled 5 to 6 days after the first yellow fever vaccination. The CDR3 sequence is CATSDRADTQYF. In nucleotides, the CDR3 is TGTGCCACCAGTGATAGGGCAGATACGCAGTATTTT.